A selection of T cell receptor beta chains follows, all from one sample in a study of blood T cell repertoires in COVID-19. The table came from immunoSEQ multiplex PCR; TCRdb's copy has only in-frame clones and leaves some out. The sample comprises about 250,000 clones, around nine tenths of which are singletons, and around 1.5% rests with the top ten. The specimen was peripheral blood. The receptors stem from a woman aged 60-75 years who had recovered from COVID-19. The CDR3 runs from the conserved cysteine through the conserved F or W. The D gene is left open where the match is weak. Clone size is shown for a subset of rows, as once, few, many or a class of expanded clone.

>once|.|TRBV28|TRBJ2-3
TGTGCCAGCAGCTTGCAGGGGTCGGTGCATTTT
CASSLQGSVHF
>.|.|TRBV12-3/TRBV12-4|TRBJ2-5
TGTGCCAGCAGTTCCCTAAGAGGGAGCGAGCCTTACTTC
CASSSLRGSEPYF
>.|.|TRBV10-3|TRBJ1-1
TGTGCCATCAGCACAGACCCGAACACTGAAGCTTTCTTT
CAISTDPNTEAFF
>.|.|TRBV5-1|TRBJ2-3
TGCGCCAGCAGCTTGACTTTGTCTTTGGATACGCAGTATTTT
CASSLTLSLDTQYF
>.|TRBD1|TRBV19|TRBJ2-7
TGTGCCAGTAGTATCCAACAGGGGGCGTTTATCGAGCAGTACTTC
CASSIQQGAFIEQYF
>.|.|TRBV15|TRBJ2-3
TGTGCCACCAGCAGAGATCTACAGTCACTTCGACCTAGCACAGATACGCAGTATTTT
CATSRDLQSLRPSTDTQYF
>once|.|TRBV7-2|TRBJ2-3
TGTGCCAGCAGCTTATGGGCGGGGCGCACTACAGATACGCAGTATTTT
CASSLWAGRTTDTQYF
>.|.|TRBV3-1/TRBV3-2|TRBJ1-2
TGTGCCAGCAGCCAACAGGGGAACTATGGCTACACCTTC
CASSQQGNYGYTF
>.|TRBD1|TRBV6-5|TRBJ1-2
TGTGCCAGCAGTCGACCACAGGGGGACTATGGCTACACCTTC
CASSRPQGDYGYTF
>.|TRBD1|TRBV19|TRBJ1-4
TGTGCCAGTAGTACCCCGGGACAGGGCGGAGAAAAACTGTTTTTT
CASSTPGQGGEKLFF
>.|TRBD2|TRBV5-4|TRBJ2-3
TGTGCCAGCAGCCCCGGGACTAGCGGTCTCGGAGATACGCAGTATTTT
CASSPGTSGLGDTQYF
>once|TRBD2|TRBV29-1|TRBJ2-2
TGCAGCGTTGAAGCCGGACTAGCGGGGAACACCGGGGAGCTGTTTTTT
CSVEAGLAGNTGELFF
>once|.|TRBV12-3/TRBV12-4|TRBJ1-5
TGTGCCAGCAGCGGACAGCCTTATCAGCCCCAGCATTTT
CASSGQPYQPQHF
>.|.|TRBV29-1|TRBJ1-2
TGCAGCGTTGACGCAGGGAGGATGGATGGCTACACCTTC
CSVDAGRMDGYTF
>.|TRBD1|TRBV7-6|TRBJ2-7
TGTGCCAGCAGCTTACAACAGGGGGCGGCCTACGAGCAGTACTTC
CASSLQQGAAYEQYF
>.|.|TRBV18|TRBJ2-3
TGTGCCAGCTCGCGGACAGATACAGATACGCAGTATTTT
CASSRTDTDTQYF
>.|TRBD1|TRBV9|TRBJ2-7
TGTGCCAGCAGCCCGGGACAGGGAGACGAGCAGTACTTC
CASSPGQGDEQYF
>.|.|TRBV18|TRBJ2-3
TGTGCCAGCTCACGCAGTGGGGCTCTCACAGATACGCAGTATTTT
CASSRSGALTDTQYF
>.|TRBD1|TRBV15|TRBJ1-2
TGTGCCACAAGCAGGGGGGTCTCGGGAGTTGGCTACACCTTC
CATSRGVSGVGYTF
>.|TRBD2|TRBV19|TRBJ2-1
TGTGCCAGTAGTATAAGGGCGGGGGGGCCTTATGAGCAGTTCTTC
CASSIRAGGPYEQFF
>many|.|TRBV29-1|TRBJ2-2
TGCAGCGTTCCACACCCGGCGGTCACCGGGGAGCTGTTTTTT
CSVPHPAVTGELFF
>.|TRBD1|TRBV14|TRBJ1-2
TGTGCCAGCAGCCCAGGAGGGGGCTTTGGCTATGGCTACACCTTC
CASSPGGGFGYGYTF
>.|.|TRBV2|TRBJ2-7
TGTGCCAGCAGTGAGCCCGGAGACTACGAGCAGTACTTC
CASSEPGDYEQYF
>.|.|TRBV5-6|TRBJ2-7
TGTGCCAGCAGCCCCGCCGGGACTTGCTACGAGCAGTACTTC
CASSPAGTCYEQYF
>.|TRBD1|TRBV12-5|TRBJ2-2
TGTGCTAGTGGTTCCCTCCTGACAGGGGGCTACACCGGGGAGCTGTTTTTT
CASGSLLTGGYTGELFF
>.|TRBD1|TRBV28|TRBJ1-1
TGTGCCAGCAGTCCGACTACAGGGGTGACTGAAGCTTTCTTT
CASSPTTGVTEAFF
>.|TRBD1|TRBV11-2|TRBJ1-1
TGTGCCAGCAGCTTTAGGAACGACAGGGGTCGGCTGGAAGCTTTCTTT
CASSFRNDRGRLEAFF
>.|.|TRBV3-1/TRBV3-2|TRBJ1-5
TGTGCCAGCAGCCAGGGGCAGAGGAATCAGCCCCAGCATTTT
CASSQGQRNQPQHF
>once|.|TRBV7-8|TRBJ1-5
TGTGCCAGCAGCTTACTCTTCCAGGGAGGGCCAGATAGCAATCAGCCCCAGCATTTT
CASSLLFQGGPDSNQPQHF